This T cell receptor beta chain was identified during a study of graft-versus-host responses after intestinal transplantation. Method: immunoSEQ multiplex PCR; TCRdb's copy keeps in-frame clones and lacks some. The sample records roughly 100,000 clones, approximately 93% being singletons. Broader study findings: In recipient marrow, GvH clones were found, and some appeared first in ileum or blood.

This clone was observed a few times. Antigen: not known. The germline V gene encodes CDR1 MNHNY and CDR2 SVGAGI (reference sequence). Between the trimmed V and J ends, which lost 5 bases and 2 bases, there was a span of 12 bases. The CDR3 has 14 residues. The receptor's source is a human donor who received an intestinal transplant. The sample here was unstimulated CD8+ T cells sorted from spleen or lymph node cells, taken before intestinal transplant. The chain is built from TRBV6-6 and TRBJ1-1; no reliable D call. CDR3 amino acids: CASSPRTGNTEAFF. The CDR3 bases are TGTGCCAGCAGTCCGCGGACGGGTAACACTGAAGCTTTCTTT.